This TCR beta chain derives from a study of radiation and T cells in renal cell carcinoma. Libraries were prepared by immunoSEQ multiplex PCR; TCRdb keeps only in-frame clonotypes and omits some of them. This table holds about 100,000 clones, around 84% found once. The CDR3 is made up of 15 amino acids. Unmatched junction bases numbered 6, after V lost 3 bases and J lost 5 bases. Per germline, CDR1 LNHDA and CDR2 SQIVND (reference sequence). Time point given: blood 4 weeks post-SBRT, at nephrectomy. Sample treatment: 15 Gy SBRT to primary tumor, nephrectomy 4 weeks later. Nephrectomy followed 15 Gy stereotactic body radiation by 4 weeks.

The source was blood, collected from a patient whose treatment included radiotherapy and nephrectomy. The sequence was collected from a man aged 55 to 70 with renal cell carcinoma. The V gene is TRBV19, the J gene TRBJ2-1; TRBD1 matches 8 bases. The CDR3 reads CASSIPRGLNNEQFF. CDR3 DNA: TGTGCCAGTAGTATTCCCAGGGGGCTGAACAATGAGCAGTTCTTC.